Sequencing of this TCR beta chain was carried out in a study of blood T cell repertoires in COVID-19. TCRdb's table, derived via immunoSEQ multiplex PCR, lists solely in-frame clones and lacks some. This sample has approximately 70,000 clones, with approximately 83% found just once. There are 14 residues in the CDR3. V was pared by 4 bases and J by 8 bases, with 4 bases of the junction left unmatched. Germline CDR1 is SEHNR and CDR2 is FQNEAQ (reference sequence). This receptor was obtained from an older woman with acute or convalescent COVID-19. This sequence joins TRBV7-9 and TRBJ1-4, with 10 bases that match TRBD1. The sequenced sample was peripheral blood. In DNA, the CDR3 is TGTGCCAGCAGCTCCGGGACAGGGGCCGAAAAACTGTTTTTT. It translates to CASSSGTGAEKLFF.